One and the same sample provided the 15 T cell receptor beta chains below, sequenced in a study of T cell repertoires in cytomegalovirus infection. Their cognate antigens are unknown. One entry per CDR3 protein, called by TCRdb with MiXCR from the reads. Among fewer than 850,000 distinct CDR3 sequences listed, approximately 32% were seen once. This specimen was cultured CD8+ T cells from PBMCs, taken from culture after CMV antigen stimulation. The receptor source for this set is a human donor in good health (CMV status not recorded). Some clones in this sample may be carry-over from other donors' samples.

In its sample, this clonotype was seen a few times. The rearrangement joins TRBV27 to TRBJ1-2, with 9 nucleotides matching TRBD1. This CDR3 has 15 amino acids. Germline assignment: CDR1 MNHEY and CDR2 SMNVEV (reference sequence). Trimming cost V 5 bases and J 8 bases; bases outside gene matches: 12. In DNA, the CDR3 is TGTGCCAGCAGTCCCCAGGACAGGGGTTTTGGGGGCTACACCTTC. Protein: CASSPQDRGFGGYTF.

This clonotype has a handful of counts. The chain is built from TRBV6-4 and TRBJ2-1; D may be TRBD2 (5 bases). Per germline, CDR1 MRHNA and CDR2 SNTAGT. V dropped 2 bases and J dropped 2 bases, with 13 bases sitting between them. This CDR3 region has 16 residues. As DNA, the CDR3 is TGTGCCAGCAGTGACATCGATTTAGCGCCCTACAATGAGCAGTTCTTC. Its protein is CASSDIDLAPYNEQFF.

This clonotype was recorded at least ten times. V is TRBV11-3 and J is TRBJ2-1; 7 bases agree with TRBD1. Germline trimming cut 5 bases from V and 6 bases from J; bases unmatched to any gene: 10. CDR1 is SGHNT and CDR2 is YENEEA in the germline V gene. CDR3 length: 15 residues. The CDR3 here is CASSPTGRFRNEQFF. CDR3 nucleotide sequence: TGTGCCAGCAGCCCGACAGGGCGTTTTCGCAATGAGCAGTTCTTC.

Turning to this clonotype: This clone may be a read error of a much larger clone one base away. The chain uses TRBV7-2 and TRBJ1-1, with a tentative D call TRBD1 (6 bases). This CDR3 contains 14 residues. Germline CDR1 reads SGHTA; CDR2 reads FQGNSA. Trimming shortened V by 5 bases and J by 6 bases, and 16 bases separated the two germline ends. This CDR3 is CASSSRGRNAEAFF. CDR3 sequence (DNA): TGTGCCAGCAGCAGCAGGGGCCGTAACGCTGAAGCTTTCTTT. Filled out from reference TRBV7-2 and TRBJ1-1, the complete variable domain reads GAGVSQSPSNKVTEKGKDVELRCDPISGHTALYWYRQSLGQGLEFLIYFQGNSAPDKSGLPSDRFSAERTGGSVSTLTIQRTQQEDSAVYLCASSSRGRNAEAFFGQGTRLTVV.

There are a few counts of this clonotype. V is TRBV2 and J is TRBJ1-1; D is ambiguous. The CDR3 covers 11 residues. CDR1 is SNHLY, CDR2 FYNNEI, per germline. The V end lost 6 bases, the J end lost 9 bases, and 11 bases lay between the germline ends. The CDR3, as DNA: TGTGCCAGCAGAACAGATAATAAAGCTTTCTTT. This codes for CASRTDNKAFF.

The gene calls are TRBV9 and TRBJ1-2; 10 nucleotides align to TRBD1. The CDR3 is 14 amino acids. The V gene's germline CDR1 is SGDLS and CDR2 YYNGEE. Germline trimming cut 4 bases from V and 8 bases from J; bases unmatched to any gene: 8. The CDR3 spells CASSPGQGQRGYTF. CDR3 sequence (DNA): TGTGCCAGCAGCCCGGGACAGGGGCAACGCGGCTACACCTTC.

The sample holds a few counts of this clonotype. The chain joins TRBV7-6 to TRBJ1-2; D not certain. V dropped 2 bases and J dropped 7 bases, with 11 bases sitting between them. Germline V lookup: CDR1 SGHVS, CDR2 FNYEAQ. This CDR3 comprises 13 residues. CDR3 sequence: CASSLLSGFGYTF. In nucleotides, the CDR3 is TGTGCCAGCAGCTTACTTTCCGGGTTTGGCTACACCTTC.

This clonotype occurred a few times. V usage is TRBV5-4 and J usage is TRBJ2-5; TRBD2 matches at 10 bases. Germline-derived CDR1 and CDR2 are SGHNT and YYREEE (reference sequence). The CDR3 contains 18 residues. J lost 0 bases, V lost 1 base, and 9 bases had no gene match. CDR3 in amino acids: CASSLLAGAQGYQETQYF. The DNA of the CDR3 is TGTGCCAGCAGCTTGCTAGCGGGGGCGCAGGGGTACCAAGAGACCCAGTACTTC.

This chain joins TRBV7-9 and TRBJ2-1; TRBD1 aligns across 7 bases. The ends lost 10 bases at V and 4 bases at J; junction bases unmatched: 7. This CDR3 has 13 residues. Germline V gives CDR1 SEHNR, CDR2 FQNEAQ (reference sequence). CDR3: CATSGTAYNEQFF. DNA for the CDR3: TGTGCCACCTCCGGGACAGCTTACAATGAGCAGTTCTTC.

This clonotype was observed at least ten times. The chain recombines TRBV11-3 with TRBJ1-5; D remains unclear. The germline V gene encodes CDR1 SGHNT and CDR2 YENEEA. The CDR3 extends over 18 amino acids. The germline V and J ends were trimmed by 8 bases and 3 bases, with 26 bases remaining between them. Here the CDR3 DNA reads TGTGCCAGCCCCTCCGCCATTGAGAAGCTCCGGTACAATCAGCCCCAGCATTTT. Its protein product is CASPSAIEKLRYNQPQHF. The complete variable domain, with remaining parts taken from reference TRBV11-3 and TRBJ1-5, reads EAGVVQSPRYKIIEKKQPVAFWCNPISGHNTLYWYLQNLGQGPELLIRYENEEAVDDSQLPKDRFSAERLKGVDSTLKIQPAELGDSAVYLCASPSAIEKLRYNQPQHFGDGTRLSIL.

This clonotype was counted a single time. The V call is TRBV27, the J call TRBJ2-5; 8 nucleotides agree with TRBD1. The CDR3 is made up of 16 amino acids. Trimming cost V 2 bases and J 2 bases; bases outside gene matches: 7. The germline CDR1 and CDR2 sequences are MNHEY and SMNVEV (reference sequence). The DNA of the CDR3 is TGTGCCAGCAGTTTAATAGTCAGGGGGCATCAAGAGACCCAGTACTTC. Its translation is CASSLIVRGHQETQYF.

There are many counts of this clonotype. The chain uses TRBV12-3 or TRBV12-4 and TRBJ1-2, with TRBD1 as a possible D gene (5 bases). Trimming removed 8 bases from V and 4 bases from J, with 11 bases in between. This CDR3 contains 12 residues. CDR3 nucleotides: TGTGCCAGCCCAACCGGGGCCTATGGCTACACCTTC. Protein: CASPTGAYGYTF.

This clonotype appeared a few times. The rearrangement links TRBV12-5 to TRBJ2-4, with 8 positions matching TRBD2. This CDR3 is built from 16 residues. The germline CDR1 and CDR2 sequences are LGHNT and FRNRAP. The trim removed 1 base at V and 2 bases at J, leaving 4 bases unmatched. In DNA form, the CDR3 reads TGTGCTAGTGGTTTGGAGGCGGGGGGCCCCAAAAACATTCAGTACTTC. This gives the protein CASGLEAGGPKNIQYF.

As regards this clonotype: Possible read error: a much larger clone is one base away. V is TRBV11-3 and J is TRBJ1-1; D possibly corresponds to TRBD1 (5 bases). CDR1 is SGHNT and CDR2 is YENEEA in the germline V gene. The CDR3 has 18 amino acids. V was cut by 1 base and J by 1 base, with 19 bases left in between. The CDR3 loop reads CASSLGRRTGVGNTEAFF. DNA of the CDR3: TGTGCCAGCAGCTTAGGTCGAAGGACGGGGGTGGGGAACACTGAAGCTTTCTTT. Using reference TRBV11-3 and TRBJ1-1 for the parts outside the CDR3, the full variable domain is EAGVVQSPRYKIIEKKQPVAFWCNPISGHNTLYWYLQNLGQGPELLIRYENEEAVDDSQLPKDRFSAERLKGVDSTLKIQPAELGDSAVYLCASSLGRRTGVGNTEAFFGQGTRLTVV.

The chain joins TRBV15 to TRBJ2-5; no firm D call. The CDR3 is made up of 15 amino acids. The ends were cut back, 0 bases at V and 5 bases at J, with 13 bases in the middle. Germline CDR1 reads LNHNV; CDR2 reads YYDKDF (reference sequence). The CDR3 nucleotides are TGTGCCACCAGCAGAGATGCAGGCCTCCGGGAGACCCAGTACTTC. Its translation: CATSRDAGLRETQYF.